The entry that follows covers one T cell receptor (beta chain) sequence. With 4 bases removed from V and 4 bases from J, the gap between germline ends came to 11 bases. The CDR3 spans 13 residues. Germline values: CDR1 MDHEN, CDR2 SYDVKM. The repertoire was sequenced with immunoSEQ multiplex PCR; TCRdb's copy has only in-frame clones and lacks some. In the table there are about 180,000 clones, over 85% of which are singletons. These data belong to a study of shared clonotypes between healthy human individuals. The receptor was derived from a woman younger than 45 in good health. The chain is built from TRBV28 and TRBJ2-7; D not resolved. Sequencing was done on a sample of naive CD4+ T cells sorted from blood. The subset is: CD45RA+ positively selected. The CDR3 protein is CASSSFDQYEQYF. The CDR3 nucleotides are TGTGCCAGCAGTTCCTTTGACCAGTACGAGCAGTACTTC.